This T cell receptor beta chain was obtained from a study of blood T cell repertoires in COVID-19. Study-wide context: Sources were T cells, B-cell-depleted T cells, or PBMCs; the material itself was cDNA or gDNA.

CDR3 size: 13 residues. Germline CDR1 SGHRS, CDR2 YFSETQ. V was trimmed by 0 bases and J by 8 bases, leaving 11 bases between them. TCRdb keeps only in-frame clones here, not all; method: immunoSEQ multiplex PCR. The table includes fewer than 450,000 clones, 88% detected once. Living in 24 US areas, the participants were between roughly 18 and 90 years of age. Sample: PBMCs or T cells enriched from blood (not recorded which). The chain is built from TRBV5-1 and TRBJ1-2; D remains unclear. The clonotype was recovered from a woman aged 40 to 50 with acute COVID-19. This chain's CDR3 is CASSLGLSGGYTF. The CDR3 DNA reads as TGCGCCAGCAGCTTGGGGCTCTCGGGGGGCTACACCTTC.